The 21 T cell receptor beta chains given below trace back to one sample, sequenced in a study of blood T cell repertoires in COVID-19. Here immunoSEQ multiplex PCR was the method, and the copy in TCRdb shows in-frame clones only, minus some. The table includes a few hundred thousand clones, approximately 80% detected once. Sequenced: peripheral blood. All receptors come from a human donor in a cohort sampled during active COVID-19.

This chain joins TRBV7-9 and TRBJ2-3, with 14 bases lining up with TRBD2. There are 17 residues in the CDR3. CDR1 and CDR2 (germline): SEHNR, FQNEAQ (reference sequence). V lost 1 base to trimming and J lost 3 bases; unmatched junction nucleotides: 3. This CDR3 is CASSLGGTSGSTDTQYF. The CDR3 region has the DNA TGTGCCAGCAGCTTAGGTGGGACTAGCGGGAGTACAGATACGCAGTATTTT.

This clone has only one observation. CDR3 in amino acids: CASSYPGYQETQYF. The DNA for the CDR3 is TGCGCCAGCTCTTATCCGGGGTACCAAGAGACCCAGTACTTC. The chain couples TRBV5-1 to TRBJ2-5; possible D gene TRBD2, 5 bases. CDR3 length equals 14 residues. The V end was cut by 7 bases, the J end by 0 bases, with 13 bases between. Germline V gene lookup returns CDR1 SGHRS and CDR2 YFSETQ.

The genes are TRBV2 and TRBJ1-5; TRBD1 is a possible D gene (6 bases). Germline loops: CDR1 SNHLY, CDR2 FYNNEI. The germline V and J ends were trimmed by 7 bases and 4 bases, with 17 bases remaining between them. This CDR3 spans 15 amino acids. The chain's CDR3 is CASKDWDTNNQPQHF. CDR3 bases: TGTGCCAGCAAGGACTGGGACACCAATAATCAGCCCCAGCATTTT.

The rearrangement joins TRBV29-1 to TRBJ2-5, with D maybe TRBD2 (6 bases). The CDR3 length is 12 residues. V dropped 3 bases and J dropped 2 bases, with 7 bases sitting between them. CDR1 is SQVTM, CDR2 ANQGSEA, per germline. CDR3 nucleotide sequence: TGCAGCGTTGAGGGGAGGCAAGAGACCCAGTACTTC. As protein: CSVEGRQETQYF.

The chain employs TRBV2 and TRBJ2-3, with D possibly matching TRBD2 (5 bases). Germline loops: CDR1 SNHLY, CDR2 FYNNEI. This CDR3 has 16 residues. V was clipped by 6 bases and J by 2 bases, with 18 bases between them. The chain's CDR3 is CASRVFRELATDTQYF. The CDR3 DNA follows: TGTGCCAGCAGGGTTTTCCGGGAATTAGCCACAGATACGCAGTATTTT.

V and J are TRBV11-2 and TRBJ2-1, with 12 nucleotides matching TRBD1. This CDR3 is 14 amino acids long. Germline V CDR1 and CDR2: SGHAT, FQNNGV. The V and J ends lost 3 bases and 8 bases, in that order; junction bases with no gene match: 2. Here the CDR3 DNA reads TGTGCCAGCAGCTTGGGGACAGGGGGCGATGAGCAGTTCTTC. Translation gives CASSLGTGGDEQFF.

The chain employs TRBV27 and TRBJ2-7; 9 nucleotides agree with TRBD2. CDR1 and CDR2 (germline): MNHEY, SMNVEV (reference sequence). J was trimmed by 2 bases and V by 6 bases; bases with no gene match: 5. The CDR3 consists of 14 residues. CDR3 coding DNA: TGTGCCAGCAGGCGGACTAGCGCTCCCTACGAGCAGTACTTC. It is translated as CASRRTSAPYEQYF.

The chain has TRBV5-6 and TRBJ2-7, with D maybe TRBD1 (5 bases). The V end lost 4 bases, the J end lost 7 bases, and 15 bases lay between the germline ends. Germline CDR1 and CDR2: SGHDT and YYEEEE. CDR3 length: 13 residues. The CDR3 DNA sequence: TGTGCCAGCAGCACCGACAGCCCAGGTGAGCAGTACTTC. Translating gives CASSTDSPGEQYF. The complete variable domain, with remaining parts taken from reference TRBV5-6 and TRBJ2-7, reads DAGVTQSPTHLIKTRGQQVTLRCSPKSGHDTVSWYQQALGQGPQFIFQYYEEEERQRGNFPDRFSGHQFPNYSSELNVNALLLGDSALYLCASSTDSPGEQYFGPGTRLTVT.

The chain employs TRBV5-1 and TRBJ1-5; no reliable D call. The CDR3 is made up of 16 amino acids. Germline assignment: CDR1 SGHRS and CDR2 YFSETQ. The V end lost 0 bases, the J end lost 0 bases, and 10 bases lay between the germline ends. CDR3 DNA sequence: TGCGCCAGCAGCTTGGTGCAGGATTATAGCAATCAGCCCCAGCATTTT. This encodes CASSLVQDYSNQPQHF.

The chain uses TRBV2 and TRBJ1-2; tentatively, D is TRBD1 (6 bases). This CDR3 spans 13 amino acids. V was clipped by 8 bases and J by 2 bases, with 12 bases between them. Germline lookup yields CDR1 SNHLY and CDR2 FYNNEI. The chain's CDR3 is CASPDRTNYGYTF. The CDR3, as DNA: TGTGCCAGCCCAGACAGGACCAACTATGGCTACACCTTC.

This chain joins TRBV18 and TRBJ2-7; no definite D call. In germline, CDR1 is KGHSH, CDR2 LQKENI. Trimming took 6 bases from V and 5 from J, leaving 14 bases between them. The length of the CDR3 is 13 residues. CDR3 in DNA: TGTGCCAGCTCCGAGGTTCCCAGCCACGAGCAGTACTTC. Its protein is CASSEVPSHEQYF.

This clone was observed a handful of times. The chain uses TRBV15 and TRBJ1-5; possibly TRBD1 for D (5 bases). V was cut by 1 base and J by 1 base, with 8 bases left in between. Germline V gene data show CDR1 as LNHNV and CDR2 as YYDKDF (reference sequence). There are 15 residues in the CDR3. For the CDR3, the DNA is TGTGCCACCAGCAGAGGGGGCGGCAGCAATCAGCCCCAGCATTTT. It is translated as CATSRGGGSNQPQHF.

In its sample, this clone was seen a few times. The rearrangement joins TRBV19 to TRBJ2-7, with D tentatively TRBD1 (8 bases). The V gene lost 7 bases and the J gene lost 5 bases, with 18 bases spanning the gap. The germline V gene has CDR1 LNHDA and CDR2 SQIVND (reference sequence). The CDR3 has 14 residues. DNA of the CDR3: TGTGCCAGTACCCGGACAGGGAGGGAGGACGAGCAGTACTTC. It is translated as CASTRTGREDEQYF.

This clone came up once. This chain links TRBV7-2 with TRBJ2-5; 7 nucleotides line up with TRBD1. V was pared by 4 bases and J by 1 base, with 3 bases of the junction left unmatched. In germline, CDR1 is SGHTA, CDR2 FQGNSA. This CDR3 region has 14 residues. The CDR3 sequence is CASSYSGGQETQYF. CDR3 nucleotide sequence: TGTGCCAGCAGCTACTCAGGGGGCCAAGAGACCCAGTACTTC.

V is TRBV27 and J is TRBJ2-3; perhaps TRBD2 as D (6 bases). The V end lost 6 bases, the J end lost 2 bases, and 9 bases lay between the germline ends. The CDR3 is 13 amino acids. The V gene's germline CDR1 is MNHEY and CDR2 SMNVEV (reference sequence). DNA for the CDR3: TGTGCCAGCAGAGTAGCGGTCACAGATACGCAGTATTTT. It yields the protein CASRVAVTDTQYF.

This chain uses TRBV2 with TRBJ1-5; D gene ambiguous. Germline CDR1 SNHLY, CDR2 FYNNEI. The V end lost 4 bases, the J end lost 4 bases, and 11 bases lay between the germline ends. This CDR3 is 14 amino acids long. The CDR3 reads CASSVRIQNQPQHF. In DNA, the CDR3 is TGTGCCAGCAGTGTCAGGATTCAAAATCAGCCCCAGCATTTT.

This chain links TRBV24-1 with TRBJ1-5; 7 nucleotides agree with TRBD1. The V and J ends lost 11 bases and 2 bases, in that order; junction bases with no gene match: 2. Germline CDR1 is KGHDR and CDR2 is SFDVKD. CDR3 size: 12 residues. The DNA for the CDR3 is TGTGCCATCGGACAGGGCAATCAGCCCCAGCATTTT. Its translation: CAIGQGNQPQHF.

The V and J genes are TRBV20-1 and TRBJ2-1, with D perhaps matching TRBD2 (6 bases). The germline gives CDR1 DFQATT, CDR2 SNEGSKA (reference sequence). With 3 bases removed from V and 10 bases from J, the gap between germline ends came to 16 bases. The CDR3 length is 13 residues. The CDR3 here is CSASTSPTSEQFF. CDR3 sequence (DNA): TGCAGTGCTAGTACTAGCCCAACTTCGGAGCAGTTCTTC.

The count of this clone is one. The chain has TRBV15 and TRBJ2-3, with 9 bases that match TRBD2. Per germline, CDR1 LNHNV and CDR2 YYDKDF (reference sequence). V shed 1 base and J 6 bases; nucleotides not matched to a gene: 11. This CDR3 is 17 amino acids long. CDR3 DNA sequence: TGTGCCACCAGCAGAGGTGTAGCGGGGGCCAAAATTGATACGCAGTATTTT. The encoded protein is CATSRGVAGAKIDTQYF.

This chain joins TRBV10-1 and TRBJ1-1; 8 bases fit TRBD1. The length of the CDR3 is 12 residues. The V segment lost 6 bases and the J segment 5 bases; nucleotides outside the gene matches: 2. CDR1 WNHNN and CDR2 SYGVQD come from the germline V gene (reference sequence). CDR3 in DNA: TGCGCCAGCAGGGACAGGGAAACTGAAGCTTTCTTT. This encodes CASRDRETEAFF.

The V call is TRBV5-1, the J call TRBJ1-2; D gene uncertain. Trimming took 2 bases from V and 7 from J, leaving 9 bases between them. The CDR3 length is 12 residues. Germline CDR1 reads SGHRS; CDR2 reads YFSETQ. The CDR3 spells CASSFDTFGYTF. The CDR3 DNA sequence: TGCGCCAGCAGCTTTGATACATTTGGCTACACCTTC.